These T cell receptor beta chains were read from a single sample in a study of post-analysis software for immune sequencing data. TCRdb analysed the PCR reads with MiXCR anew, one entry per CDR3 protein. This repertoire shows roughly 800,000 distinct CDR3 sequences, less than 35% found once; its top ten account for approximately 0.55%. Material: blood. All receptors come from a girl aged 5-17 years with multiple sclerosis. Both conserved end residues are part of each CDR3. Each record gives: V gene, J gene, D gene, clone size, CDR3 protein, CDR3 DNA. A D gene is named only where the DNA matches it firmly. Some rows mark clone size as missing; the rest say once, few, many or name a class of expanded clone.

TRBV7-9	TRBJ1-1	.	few	CAGGVGSGTEAFF	TGTGCCGGAGGAGTTGGGAGTGGGACTGAAGCTTTCTTT
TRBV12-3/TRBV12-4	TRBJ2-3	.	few	CATKEGGGTDTQYF	TGTGCCACCAAAGAGGGGGGGGGGACAGATACGCAGTATTTT
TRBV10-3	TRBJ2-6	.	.	CPQGGGLGANVLTF	TGTCCCCAGGGAGGGGGACTTGGGGCCAACGTCCTGACTTTC
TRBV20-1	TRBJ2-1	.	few	CSASVGEYYNEQFF	TGCAGTGCTAGCGTTGGGGAATACTACAATGAGCAGTTCTTC
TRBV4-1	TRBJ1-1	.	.	CASSFPGPGETEAFF	TGCGCCAGCAGCTTCCCTGGCCCGGGAGAAACTGAAGCTTTCTTT
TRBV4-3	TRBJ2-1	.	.	CASSQVVHLGTQFF	TGCGCCAGCAGCCAAGTGGTCCATCTGGGGACCCAGTTCTTC
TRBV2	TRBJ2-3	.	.	CASSERKGSDTQYF	TGTGCCAGCAGTGAAAGGAAAGGTTCAGATACGCAGTATTTT
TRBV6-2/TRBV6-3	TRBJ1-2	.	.	CASSYNPRGAVDYGYTF	TGTGCCAGCAGTTACAACCCTCGGGGGGCTGTGGACTATGGCTACACCTTC
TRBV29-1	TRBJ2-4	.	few	CSVGTADAIQYF	TGCAGCGTTGGGACAGCGGATGCCATTCAGTACTTC
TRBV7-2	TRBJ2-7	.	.	CASSRRTGGTYNEQYF	TGTGCCAGCAGCCGTCGGACCGGGGGTACCTACAATGAGCAGTACTTC
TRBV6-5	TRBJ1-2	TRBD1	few	CASSPGQGRFSYTF	TGTGCCAGCAGCCCCGGACAGGGGCGGTTTAGCTACACCTTC
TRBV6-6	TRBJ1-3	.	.	CASSPWAEDTIYF	TGTGCCAGCAGCCCTTGGGCCGAGGACACCATATATTTT
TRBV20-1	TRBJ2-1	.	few	CSARNRVYNEQFF	TGCAGTGCTAGAAATCGGGTCTACAATGAGCAGTTCTTC
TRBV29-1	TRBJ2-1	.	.	CSAEPGHRRNEQFF	TGCAGCGCTGAACCGGGACATCGCCGCAATGAGCAGTTCTTC
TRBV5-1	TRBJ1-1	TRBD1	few	CASSSQQGWTEAFF	TGCGCCAGCAGCTCCCAACAGGGGTGGACTGAAGCTTTCTTT
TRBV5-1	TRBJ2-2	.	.	CASSLEGGPNTGELFF	TGCGCCAGCAGCTTGGAGGGGGGCCCGAACACCGGGGAGCTGTTTTTT
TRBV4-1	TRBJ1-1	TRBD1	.	CASSPNRGSTEAFF	TGCGCCAGCAGCCCAAACAGGGGAAGCACTGAAGCTTTCTTT
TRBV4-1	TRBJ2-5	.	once	CASSPEGQGQETQYF	TGCGCCAGCAGCCCTGAGGGCCAGGGCCAAGAGACCCAGTACTTC
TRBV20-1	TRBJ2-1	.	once	CSAMFGGDLLFF	TGCAGTGCTATGTTTGGCGGGGACCTACTGTTCTTC
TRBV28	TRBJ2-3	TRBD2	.	CASRKRGGGLLTDTQYF	TGTGCCAGCAGGAAACGGGGGGGGGGTTTGTTGACAGATACGCAGTATTTT
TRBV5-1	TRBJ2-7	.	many	CASSLEGVSYEQYF	TGCGCCAGCAGCTTGGAAGGGGTCTCCTACGAGCAGTACTTC
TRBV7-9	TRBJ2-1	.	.	CASSLVGRSYNEQFF	TGTGCCAGCAGCTTAGTCGGTCGGTCCTACAATGAGCAGTTCTTC
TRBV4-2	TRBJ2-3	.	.	CASSPKLGDTQYF	TGTGCCAGCAGCCCAAAGTTGGGAGATACGCAGTATTTT
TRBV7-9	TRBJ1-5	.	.	CASSGNNQPQHF	TGTGCCAGCAGCGGAAACAATCAGCCCCAGCATTTT
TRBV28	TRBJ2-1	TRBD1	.	CASHTSGQGNEQFF	TGTGCCAGCCATACCTCGGGACAGGGCAATGAGCAGTTCTTC
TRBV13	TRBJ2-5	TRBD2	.	CASSSITKTSGVYSQETQYF	TGTGCCAGCAGTTCCATTACTAAGACTAGCGGGGTTTACTCTCAAGAGACCCAGTACTTC
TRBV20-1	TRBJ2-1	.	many	CSARQDIEQFF	TGCAGTGCTAGACAGGATATTGAGCAGTTCTTC
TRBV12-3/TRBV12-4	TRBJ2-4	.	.	CASSFGIEQYF	TGTGCCAGCAGTTTTGGTATTGAGCAGTACTTC
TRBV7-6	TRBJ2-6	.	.	CASSLGPPSPRRANVLTF	TGTGCCAGCAGCTTAGGGCCTCCGTCACCGCGTAGGGCCAACGTCCTGACTTTC
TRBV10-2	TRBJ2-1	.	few	CASGYGGEQFF	TGCGCCAGCGGCTATGGGGGTGAGCAGTTCTTC
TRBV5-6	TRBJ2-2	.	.	CASSLVRGFANTGELFF	TGTGCCAGCAGCTTGGTAAGGGGGTTCGCGAACACCGGGGAGCTGTTTTTT
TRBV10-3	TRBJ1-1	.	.	CAISGQTNTEAFF	TGTGCCATCAGCGGACAGACGAACACTGAAGCTTTCTTT
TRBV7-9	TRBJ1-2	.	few	CASSSGQTNYGYTF	TGTGCCAGCAGCAGCGGACAGACCAACTATGGCTACACCTTC
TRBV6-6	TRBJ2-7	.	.	CASSYGRAGAYEQYF	TGTGCCAGCAGTTACGGGCGAGCAGGGGCCTACGAGCAGTACTTC
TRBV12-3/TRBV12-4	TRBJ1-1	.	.	CAGSRETEMNTEAFF	TGTGCCGGCAGCAGAGAGACAGAGATGAACACTGAAGCTTTCTTT
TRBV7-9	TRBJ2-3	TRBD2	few	CASSFRGGTRDTQYF	TGTGCCAGCAGCTTCCGCGGGGGAACGAGGGATACGCAGTATTTT
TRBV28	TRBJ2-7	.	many	CASSSGPQSPYEQYF	TGTGCCAGCAGTTCCGGGCCCCAGTCCCCCTACGAGCAGTACTTC
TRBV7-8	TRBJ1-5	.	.	CASSLRLQAGNQPQHF	TGTGCCAGCAGCTTACGGCTCCAGGCGGGCAATCAGCCCCAGCATTTT
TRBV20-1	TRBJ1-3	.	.	CSVAQGNPSGNTIYF	TGCAGTGTGGCCCAGGGGAACCCCTCTGGAAACACCATATATTTT
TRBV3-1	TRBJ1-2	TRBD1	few	CASSQPDRGSYGYTF	TGTGCCAGCAGCCAACCCGACAGGGGTAGTTATGGCTACACCTTC
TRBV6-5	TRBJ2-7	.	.	CASSGHRARGQYF	TGTGCCAGCAGCGGCCACAGGGCAAGGGGGCAGTACTTC
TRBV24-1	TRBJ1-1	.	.	CATSDGPNTEAFF	TGTGCCACCAGTGATGGACCGAACACTGAAGCTTTCTTT